This T cell receptor (beta chain) was captured in a study of T cell responses to AZD1222 COVID-19 vaccine. Profiled with immunoSEQ multiplex PCR; TCRdb holds only in-frame clones, not every one. The profile shows 150,000 to 200,000 clones, roughly 92% of them singletons. Notes on this clone: The junction and the germline gene differ at one end; a read error may be behind it.

Germline V gives CDR1 SSHAT, CDR2 FNYEAQ (reference sequence). This CDR3 is built from 16 residues. The receptor was derived from an adult in good health. Material: peripheral blood, obtained on day 0 of AZD1222 vaccination. The rearrangement uses TRBV7-7 and TRBJ2-1; the D gene is possibly TRBD2 (6 bases). CDR3 DNA: TGTGCTAGCAGCTTAGAAGGCCTAGCGCCCTACAATGAGCAGTTCTTC. Protein product: CASSLEGLAPYNEQFF.